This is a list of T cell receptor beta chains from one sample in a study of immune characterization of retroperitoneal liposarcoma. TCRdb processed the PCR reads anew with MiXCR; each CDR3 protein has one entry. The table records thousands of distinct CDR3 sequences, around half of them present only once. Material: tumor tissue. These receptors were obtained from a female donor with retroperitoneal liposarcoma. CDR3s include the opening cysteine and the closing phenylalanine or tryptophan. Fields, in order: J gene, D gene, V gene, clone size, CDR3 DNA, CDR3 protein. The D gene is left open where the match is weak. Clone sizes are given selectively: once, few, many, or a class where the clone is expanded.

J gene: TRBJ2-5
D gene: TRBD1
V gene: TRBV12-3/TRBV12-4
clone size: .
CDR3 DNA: TGTGCCAGCAGTAAACAGGGGGAAGAGACCCAGTACTTC
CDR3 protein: CASSKQGEETQYF

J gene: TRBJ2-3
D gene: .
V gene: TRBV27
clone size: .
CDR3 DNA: TGTGCCAGCAGCCTTCGGACCGACTTAGGGACAGATACGCAGTATTTT
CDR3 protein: CASSLRTDLGTDTQYF

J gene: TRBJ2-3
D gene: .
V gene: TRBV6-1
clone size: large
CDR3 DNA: TGTGCCAGCAGTCCCGGCGAGGGGGTACGGGGTACGCAGTATTTT
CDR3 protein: CASSPGEGVRGTQYF

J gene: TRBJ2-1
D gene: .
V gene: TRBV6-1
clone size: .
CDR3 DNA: TGTGCCAGCAGTCAACCGGGGTACCCTGTGACCCAGTTCTTC
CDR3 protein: CASSQPGYPVTQFF

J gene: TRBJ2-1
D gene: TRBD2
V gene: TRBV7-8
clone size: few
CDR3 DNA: TGTGCCAGCAGCTTTCCCAATAGCGGGAGTGGTAATGAGCAGTTCTTC
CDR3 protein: CASSFPNSGSGNEQFF

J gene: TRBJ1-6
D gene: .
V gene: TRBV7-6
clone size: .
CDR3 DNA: TGTGCCAGCACCGACACGGACGGCGGTGGAAATTCACCCCTCCACTTT
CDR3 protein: CASTDTDGGGNSPLHF

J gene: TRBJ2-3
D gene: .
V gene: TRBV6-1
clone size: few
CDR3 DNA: TGTGCCAGCAGTCCGCTTTTGGGTTTGCCCGGGGACAATGAGCAGTATTTT
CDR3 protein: CASSPLLGLPGDNEQYF

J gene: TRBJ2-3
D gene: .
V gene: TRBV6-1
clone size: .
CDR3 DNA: TGTGCCAGCAGTGAAGTCAAGGGGGGCACAGATACGCAGTATTTT
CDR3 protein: CASSEVKGGTDTQYF

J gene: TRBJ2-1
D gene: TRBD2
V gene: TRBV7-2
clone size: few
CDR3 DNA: TGTGCCAGCAGAGAAGGACTAGCGGGGGGAGGTGAGCAGTTCTTC
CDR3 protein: CASREGLAGGGEQFF

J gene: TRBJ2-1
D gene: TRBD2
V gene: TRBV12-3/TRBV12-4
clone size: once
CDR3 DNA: TGTGCCAGCAGTGGGGACTACGTGCCCTACAATGAGCAGTTCTTC
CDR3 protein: CASSGDYVPYNEQFF

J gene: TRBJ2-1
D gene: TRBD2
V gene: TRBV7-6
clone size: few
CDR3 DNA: TGTGCCAGCAGCCAGGTGGCTAGCGGGAGTTTCTACGAGCAGTTCTTC
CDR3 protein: CASSQVASGSFYEQFF

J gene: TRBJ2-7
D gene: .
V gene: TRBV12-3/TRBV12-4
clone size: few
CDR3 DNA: TGTGCCAGCAGTGTACGGGAAGGCTCCTACGAGCAGTACTTC
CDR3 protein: CASSVREGSYEQYF

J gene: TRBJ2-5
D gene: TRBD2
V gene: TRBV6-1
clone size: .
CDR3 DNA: TGTGCCAGCAGCCCCAGCGGGAGCTCCTACAATGAGCAGTACTTC
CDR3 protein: CASSPSGSSYNEQYF

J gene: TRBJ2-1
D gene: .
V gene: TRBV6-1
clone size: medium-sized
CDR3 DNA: TGTGCCAGCAGCCCAGCGACAGGAGAGGGAGAGGAGACCCAGTTCTTC
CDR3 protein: CASSPATGEGEETQFF

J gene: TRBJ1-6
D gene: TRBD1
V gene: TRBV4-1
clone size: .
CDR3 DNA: TGCGCCAGCAGTCAGCGGACAGGGGGCATTAATTCACCCCTCCACTTT
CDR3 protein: CASSQRTGGINSPLHF

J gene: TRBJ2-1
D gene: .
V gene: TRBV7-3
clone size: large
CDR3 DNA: TGTGCCAGCAGCCGTGGGGGGAACAATGAGCAGTTCTTC
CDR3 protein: CASSRGGNNEQFF

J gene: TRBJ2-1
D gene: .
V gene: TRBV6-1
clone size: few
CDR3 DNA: TGTGCCAGTAGAGAGACGGAACCTTCTCAGTTCTTC
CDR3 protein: CASRETEPSQFF

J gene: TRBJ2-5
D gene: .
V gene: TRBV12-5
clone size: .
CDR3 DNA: TGTGCTAGTGGTCCTTCCGCCCAGGGAAGGGAGACCCAGTACTTC
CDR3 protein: CASGPSAQGRETQYF

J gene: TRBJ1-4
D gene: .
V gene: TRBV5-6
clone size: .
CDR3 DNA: TGTGCCAGCAGCTTGGTGTGGGACCAGAGTGAAAAACTGTTTTTT
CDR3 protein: CASSLVWDQSEKLFF

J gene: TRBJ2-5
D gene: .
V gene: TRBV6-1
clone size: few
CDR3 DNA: TGTGCCAGCAGTTACGACGCGGGGTTCGGGGAGCAGTACTTC
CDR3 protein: CASSYDAGFGEQYF

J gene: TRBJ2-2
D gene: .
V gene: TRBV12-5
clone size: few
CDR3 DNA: TGTGCTAGTGCTGCGAACACCGGGGAGCTGTTTTTT
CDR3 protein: CASAANTGELFF

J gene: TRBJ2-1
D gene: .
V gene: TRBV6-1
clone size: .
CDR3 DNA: TGTGCCAGCAGTCTCGGGGGCGGGGGACACGAGCAGTTCTTC
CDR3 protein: CASSLGGGGHEQFF

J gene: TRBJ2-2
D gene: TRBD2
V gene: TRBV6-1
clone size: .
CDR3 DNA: TGTGCCAGTATAAGACTAGCGGGAGGCGGCGGGGAGCTGTTTTTT
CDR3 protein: CASIRLAGGGGELFF

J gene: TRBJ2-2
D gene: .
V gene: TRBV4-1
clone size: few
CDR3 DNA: TGCGCCAGCAGCCAAGTGGTCCTGAACACCGGGGAGCTGTTTTTT
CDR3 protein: CASSQVVLNTGELFF

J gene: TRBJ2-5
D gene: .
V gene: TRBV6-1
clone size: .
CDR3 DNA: TGTGCCAGCAGTGTTTCGGGGACCTACCAAGAGACCCAGTACTTC
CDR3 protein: CASSVSGTYQETQYF

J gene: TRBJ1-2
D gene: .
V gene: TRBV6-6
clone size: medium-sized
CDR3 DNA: TGTGCCAGCAGTCCCGGGACCTGGTATGGCTACACCTTC
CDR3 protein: CASSPGTWYGYTF

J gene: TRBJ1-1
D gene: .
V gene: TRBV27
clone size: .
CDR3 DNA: TGTGCCAGCAGTTTAGGGGGGCGCGTCACTGAAGCTTTCTTT
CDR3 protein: CASSLGGRVTEAFF

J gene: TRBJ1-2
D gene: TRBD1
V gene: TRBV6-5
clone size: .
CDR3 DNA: TGTGCCAGCAGCCCGACAGGGTTTAGTGGCTACACCTTC
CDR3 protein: CASSPTGFSGYTF

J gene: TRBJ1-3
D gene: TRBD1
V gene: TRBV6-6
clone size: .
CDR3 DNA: TGTGCCAGCACCACGACAGGGTCTGGAAACACCATATATTTT
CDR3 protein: CASTTTGSGNTIYF

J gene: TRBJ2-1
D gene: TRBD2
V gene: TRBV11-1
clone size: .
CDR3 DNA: TGTGCCAGCAGCAAACTAGCGGGGGGGAGGGGGAATGAGCAGTTCTTC
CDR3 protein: CASSKLAGGRGNEQFF

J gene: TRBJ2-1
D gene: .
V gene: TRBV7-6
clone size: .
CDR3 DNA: TGTGCCAGCAGCTTAGCGCATGACAGTTCCTACAATGAGCAGTTCTTC
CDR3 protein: CASSLAHDSSYNEQFF

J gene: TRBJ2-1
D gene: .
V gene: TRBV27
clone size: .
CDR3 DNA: TGTGCCAGCAGTGATCTAGCCCAAACCTACAATGAGCAGTTCTTC
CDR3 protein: CASSDLAQTYNEQFF

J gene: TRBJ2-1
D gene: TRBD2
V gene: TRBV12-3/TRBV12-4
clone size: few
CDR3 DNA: TGTGCCAGCAGTGGGGGACTAGCGGGAGTCAACAATGAGCAGTTCTTC
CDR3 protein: CASSGGLAGVNNEQFF

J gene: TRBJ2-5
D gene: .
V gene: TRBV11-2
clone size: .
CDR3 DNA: TGTGCCAGCAGCTTATCTGTCGGAGGGGGGGAGACCCAGTACTTC
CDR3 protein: CASSLSVGGGETQYF

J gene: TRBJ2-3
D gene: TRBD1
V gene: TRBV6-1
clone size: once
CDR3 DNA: TGTGCCATCACCCCTAGGGGACAGGGGGAGGGTACGCAGTATTTT
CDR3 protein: CAITPRGQGEGTQYF

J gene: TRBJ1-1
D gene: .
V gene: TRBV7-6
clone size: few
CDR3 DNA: TGTGCCAGCAGCTTATTGGTGACAGGCAACACTGAAGCTTTCTTT
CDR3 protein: CASSLLVTGNTEAFF

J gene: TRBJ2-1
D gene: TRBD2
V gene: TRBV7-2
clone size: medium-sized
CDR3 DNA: TGTGCCAGCAGCCCGACCCTGGGACTAGAGCAGTTCTTC
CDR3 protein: CASSPTLGLEQFF

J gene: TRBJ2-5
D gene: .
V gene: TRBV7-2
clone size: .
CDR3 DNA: TGTGCCAGCAGCGATAGTAGGAGTCGGACCCAAGAGACCCAGTACTTC
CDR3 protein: CASSDSRSRTQETQYF

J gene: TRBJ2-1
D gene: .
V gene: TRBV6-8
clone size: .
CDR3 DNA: TGTGCCAGCAGTGGGCAGCCCGGCTACAATGAGCAGTTCTTC
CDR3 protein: CASSGQPGYNEQFF

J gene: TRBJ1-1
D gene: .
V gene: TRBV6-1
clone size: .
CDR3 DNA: TGTGCCAGCAGGCCCGACCCGGACAGACCTGAAGCTTTCTTT
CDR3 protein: CASRPDPDRPEAFF

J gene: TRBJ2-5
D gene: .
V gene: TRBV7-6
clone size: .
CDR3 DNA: TGTGCCAGCAGCTTGGGGTTGGGGGCGGGCCAAGAGACCCAGTACTTC
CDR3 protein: CASSLGLGAGQETQYF

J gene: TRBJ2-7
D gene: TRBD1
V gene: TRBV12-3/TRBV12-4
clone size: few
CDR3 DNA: TGTGCCAGCAGTTTGGTAATTCGGGGGACAGGTCGTATCTACGAGCAGTACTTC
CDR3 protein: CASSLVIRGTGRIYEQYF

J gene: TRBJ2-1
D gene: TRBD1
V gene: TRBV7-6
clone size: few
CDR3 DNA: TGTGCCAGCAGCCTAGACAGGGGCGCCGCCTACGAGCAGTTCTTC
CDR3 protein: CASSLDRGAAYEQFF

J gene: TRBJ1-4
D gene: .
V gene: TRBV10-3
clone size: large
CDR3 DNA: TGTGCCATCAGCGGAGGGGGTAGTGAAAAACTGTTTTTT
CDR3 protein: CAISGGGSEKLFF

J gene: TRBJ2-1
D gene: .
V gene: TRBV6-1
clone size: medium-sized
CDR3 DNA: TGTGCCAGCAGAGAAAGGGAGTGGTTGGATAGCTCCTACAATGAGCAGTTCTTC
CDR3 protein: CASREREWLDSSYNEQFF

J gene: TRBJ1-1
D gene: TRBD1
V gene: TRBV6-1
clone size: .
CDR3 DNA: TGTGCCAGCAGACAGGGGCTGATGAACACTGAAGCTTTCTTT
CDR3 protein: CASRQGLMNTEAFF

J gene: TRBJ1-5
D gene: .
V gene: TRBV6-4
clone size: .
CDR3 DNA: TGTGCCAGCAGTGTGGACAGCAATCAGCCCCAGCATTTT
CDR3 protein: CASSVDSNQPQHF

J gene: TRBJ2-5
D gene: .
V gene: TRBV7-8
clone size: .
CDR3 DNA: TGTGCCAGCAGCTCAAGCCGCTTTGTCTCCTACAATGAGCAGTACTTC
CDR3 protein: CASSSSRFVSYNEQYF

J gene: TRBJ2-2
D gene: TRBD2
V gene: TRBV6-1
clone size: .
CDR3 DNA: TGTGCCAGCAGTGAATTGGTAAACGGACTAGCCGTAGGCACCGGGGAGCTGTTTTTT
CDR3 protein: CASSELVNGLAVGTGELFF

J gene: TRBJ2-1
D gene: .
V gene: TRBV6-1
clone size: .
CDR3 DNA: TGTGCCAGCAGTGAATTGCTCGGGAACGACAATGAGCAGTTCTTC
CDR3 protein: CASSELLGNDNEQFF

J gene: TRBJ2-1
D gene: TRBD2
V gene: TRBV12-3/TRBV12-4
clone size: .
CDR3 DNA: TGTGCCAGCAGGGCTGGACTAGCGGGAGGAAATGAGCAGTTCTTC
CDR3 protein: CASRAGLAGGNEQFF